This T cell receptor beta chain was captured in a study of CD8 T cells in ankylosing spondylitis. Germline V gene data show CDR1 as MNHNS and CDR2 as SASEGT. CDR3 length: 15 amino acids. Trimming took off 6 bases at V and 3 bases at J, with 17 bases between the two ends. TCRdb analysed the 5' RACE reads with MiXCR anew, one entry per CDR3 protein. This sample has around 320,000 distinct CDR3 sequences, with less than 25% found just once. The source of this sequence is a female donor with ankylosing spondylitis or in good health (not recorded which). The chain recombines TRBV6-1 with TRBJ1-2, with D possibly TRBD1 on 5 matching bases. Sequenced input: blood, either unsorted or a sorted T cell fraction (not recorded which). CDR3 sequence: CASSPGGNRDYGYTF. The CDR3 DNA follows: TGTGCCAGCAGCCCTGGGGGGAATCGGGACTATGGCTACACCTTC.